The 8 T cell receptor beta chains presented below share a single source sample, sequenced in a study of blood T cell repertoires in COVID-19. Using immunoSEQ multiplex PCR, the repertoire was profiled, and TCRdb retains in-frame clones only, with some absent. The sample carries approximately 290,000 clones, approximately 90% recorded once. The sample taken for sequencing was PBMCs or T cells enriched from blood (not recorded which). The receptor set was obtained from a woman aged 25 to 39 who had recovered from COVID-19.

This clone was picked up one time. V is TRBV5-6 and J is TRBJ1-4, with TRBD1 as a possible D gene (5 bases). V lost 2 bases, J lost 5 bases, and 10 bases lay in between. In germline, CDR1 is SGHDT, CDR2 YYEEEE. This CDR3 comprises 14 residues. The CDR3 loop reads CASSFKTENEKLFF. The CDR3 region has the DNA TGTGCCAGCAGCTTCAAGACAGAGAATGAAAAACTGTTTTTT.

In this sample, this clone turned up once. At the DNA level, this CDR3 is encoded by other sequences in the same sample as well. The chain employs TRBV19 and TRBJ2-1; perhaps TRBD2 as D (5 bases). The length of the CDR3 is 15 residues. Germline values: CDR1 LNHDA, CDR2 SQIVND (reference sequence). V was trimmed by 1 base and J by 2 bases, leaving 9 bases between them. CDR3 nucleotide sequence: TGTGCCAGTAGTATAGGGTCCGGGACCTACAATGAGCAGTTCTTC. Protein: CASSIGSGTYNEQFF.

The J gene is TRBJ1-4, the V gene TRBV4-2; 9 bases fit TRBD1. Unmatched junction bases numbered 4, after V lost 3 bases and J lost 5 bases. The V gene's germline CDR1 is LGHNA and CDR2 YNFKEQ. CDR3 length equals 15 residues. The CDR3 reads CASSQAGQGNEKLFF. The CDR3 bases are TGTGCCAGCAGCCAGGCGGGACAGGGAAATGAAAAACTGTTTTTT.

The genes are TRBV7-6 and TRBJ2-4; D is unclear. V was shortened by 1 base and J by 8 bases, with 9 bases between the two germline ends. Germline V gene sequence: CDR1 SGHVS, CDR2 FNYEAQ. The CDR3 runs 13 residues. This CDR3 reads CASSLEESDIQYF. Here the CDR3 DNA reads TGTGCCAGCAGCTTAGAGGAGTCGGACATTCAGTACTTC.

The V and J genes are TRBV30 and TRBJ2-6, with 7 bases aligning to TRBD1. The germline V gene encodes CDR1 GTSNPN and CDR2 SVGIG (reference sequence). V trimming: 2 bases; J trimming: 1 base; junction bases outside the gene matches: 11. There are 18 residues in the CDR3. DNA of the CDR3: TGTGCCTGGAGTCCCCTGAGGGGGCTCGGGTCTGGGGCCAACGTCCTGACTTTC. Translated: CAWSPLRGLGSGANVLTF.

V usage is TRBV5-6 and J usage is TRBJ1-1; TRBD1 might be the D (6 bases). This CDR3 spans 17 amino acids. V was cut by 2 bases and J by 3 bases, with 20 bases left in between. CDR1 and CDR2 from the germline V gene are SGHDT and YYEEEE. CDR3 coding DNA: TGTGCCAGCAGCTTTCCGGGACAAGGGCAACGGGACACTGAAGCTTTCTTT. Translation: CASSFPGQGQRDTEAFF.

The rearrangement uses TRBV30 and TRBJ2-4, with 8 nucleotides matching TRBD1. The V and J ends lost 3 bases and 3 bases, in that order; junction bases with no gene match: 7. The CDR3 contains 15 residues. CDR1 and CDR2 (germline): GTSNPN, SVGIG (reference sequence). CDR3 sequence: CAWRGGTGRKNIQYF. The CDR3 coding sequence is TGTGCCTGGAGGGGCGGGACAGGCCGCAAAAACATTCAGTACTTC.

This sequence joins TRBV5-1 and TRBJ2-7, with 7 bases identical to TRBD1. Germline loops: CDR1 SGHRS, CDR2 YFSETQ. Germline trimming cut 0 bases from V and 2 bases from J; bases unmatched to any gene: 5. The CDR3 runs 15 residues. The CDR3 DNA sequence: TGCGCCAGCAGCTTGGAGACAGGGTTAACCTACGAGCAGTACTTC. Protein: CASSLETGLTYEQYF.